One sample yielded the 29 T cell receptor beta chains listed below, sequenced in a study of metastatic and nonmetastatic thyroid tumors. Through MiXCR, TCRdb re-clonotyped the PCR reads. The sample contains approximately 38,000 clones, about a sixth of which appear only once. Not a single patient had been given any form of treatment at any point before undergoing thyroid surgery. The material sequenced was tumor tissue. The origin of the receptors is a female donor with papillary thyroid cancer or a benign thyroid nodule (not recorded which). Some clones in this sample may be carry-over from other donors' samples.

This clone was detected many times. This sequence joins TRBV7-9 and TRBJ2-5, with 7 bases matching TRBD2. Germline assignment: CDR1 SEHNR and CDR2 FQNEAQ (reference sequence). CDR3 size: 16 residues. Trimming took 4 bases from V and 2 from J; bases not matched to a gene: 10. The CDR3 DNA reads TGTGCCAGCAGCTCCTCCCAGGAGCGGGATCAAGAGACCCAGTACTTC. Protein sequence: CASSSSQERDQETQYF.

In this sample, this clone turned up many times. V is TRBV4-2 and J is TRBJ2-3; 8 bases are shared with TRBD1. After removal of 4 bases from V and 0 bases from J, the junction contained 6 bases not matched to a gene. The germline V gene has CDR1 LGHNA and CDR2 YNFKEQ. This CDR3 is 16 amino acids long. The CDR3 sequence is CASSPGTGRSTDTQYF. The CDR3 DNA is TGTGCCAGCAGCCCAGGGACAGGAAGAAGCACAGATACGCAGTATTTT.

This clone was counted ten times or more. The J gene is TRBJ2-3, the V gene TRBV4-1; 9 positions match TRBD1. CDR1 MGHRA and CDR2 YSYEKL come from the germline V gene. The CDR3 is made up of 15 amino acids. With 4 bases clipped from V and 4 bases from J, the junction kept 6 bases outside the gene matches. CDR3 residues: CASSPGTGRPDTQYF. CDR3 nucleotide sequence: TGCGCCAGCAGCCCAGGGACAGGGAGGCCAGATACGCAGTATTTT.

This clone was detected a few times. A much more abundant neighbour one base away suggests this may be a read error. Different DNA sequences within this sample yield the same CDR3. The chain links TRBV19 to TRBJ2-5; 7 bases line up with TRBD1. In germline, CDR1 is LNHDA, CDR2 SQIVND (reference sequence). This CDR3 comprises 13 residues. Here the CDR3 reads CASRGQPGGTRYF. CDR3 bases: TGTGCCAGTAGGGGACAGCCGGGTGGGACCCGGTACTTC.

There are many counts of this clone. The V call is TRBV19, the J call TRBJ2-7, with D perhaps TRBD1 (5 bases). Trimming cost V 2 bases and J 8 bases, with 16 bases left between them. The CDR3 consists of 14 residues. The germline V gene has CDR1 LNHDA and CDR2 SQIVND (reference sequence). The CDR3 DNA sequence: TGTGCCAGTAGTATACACAGGAGTGAAGGGAAGCAGTACTTC. Its protein is CASSIHRSEGKQYF. Full variable domain (missing parts from reference TRBV19 and TRBJ2-7): DGGITQSPKYLFRKEGQNVTLSCEQNLNHDAMYWYRQDPGQGLRLIYYSQIVNDFQKGDIAEGYSVSREKKESFPLTVTSAQKNPTAFYLCASSIHRSEGKQYFGPGTRLTVT.

This clone was seen ten or more times. The chain is built from TRBV19 and TRBJ1-3; D not resolved. The germline gives CDR1 LNHDA, CDR2 SQIVND (reference sequence). The CDR3 runs 14 residues. Trimming removed 3 bases from V and 3 bases from J, with 9 bases in between. CDR3 sequence (DNA): TGTGCCAGTAGTATGGGGAGCGGTGGAAACACCATATATTTT. Residues: CASSMGSGGNTIYF. Full variable domain (remainder filled in from reference TRBV19 and TRBJ1-3): DGGITQSPKYLFRKEGQNVTLSCEQNLNHDAMYWYRQDPGQGLRLIYYSQIVNDFQKGDIAEGYSVSREKKESFPLTVTSAQKNPTAFYLCASSMGSGGNTIYFGEGSWLTVV.

By frequency in the sample, this clone is medium-sized. The chain joins TRBV5-1 to TRBJ2-7; 9 nucleotides align to TRBD2. The germline V gene encodes CDR1 SGHRS and CDR2 YFSETQ. V lost 5 bases and J lost 7; bases outside the gene matches: 7. The CDR3 runs 13 residues. The CDR3 region is CASRASGTGEQYF. The CDR3 DNA is TGCGCCAGCAGGGCTAGCGGGACGGGTGAGCAGTACTTC.

This clone has a count of ten or more. The DNA for the CDR3 is TGTGCCAGCAGCAGACAGTCTAACTATGGCTACACCTTC. Residues: CASSRQSNYGYTF. The chain employs TRBV3-1 and TRBJ1-2, with a possible D match to TRBD1 (5 bases). V lost 5 bases to trimming and J lost 0 bases, with 7 bases between them. The CDR3 sequence is 13 residues long. CDR1 is LGHDT, CDR2 YNNKEL, per germline (reference sequence). Full variable domain (outside the CDR3, taken from reference TRBV3-1 and TRBJ1-2): DTAVSQTPKYLVTQMGNDKSIKCEQNLGHDTMYWYKQDSKKFLKIMFSYNNKELIINETVPNRFSPKSPDKAHLNLHINSLELGDSAVYFCASSRQSNYGYTFGSGTRLTVV.

The genes are TRBV6-2 or TRBV6-3 and TRBJ2-7; the D call may be TRBD1 or TRBD2 (5 bases each). The V and J ends lost 7 bases and 4 bases respectively, with 17 bases between them. The length of the CDR3 is 14 residues. Germline V gene sequence: CDR1 MNHEY, CDR2 SVGEGT. In nucleotides, the CDR3 is TGTGCCAGCAAGGCCGGGGCAGGTCCATACGAGCAGTACTTC. Residues: CASKAGAGPYEQYF.

The rearrangement uses TRBV7-8 and TRBJ1-2; D is perhaps TRBD1 (5 bases). The ends were cut back, 5 bases at V and 3 bases at J, with 19 bases in the middle. Germline values: CDR1 SGHVS, CDR2 FQNEAQ. This CDR3 spans 16 amino acids. CDR3 coding DNA: TGTGCCAGCAGCCCGGTCCCTGGACTGGGGGACTATGGCTACACCTTC. Residues: CASSPVPGLGDYGYTF.

A few counts support this clone. This chain uses TRBV6-4 with TRBJ2-1, with 12 bases identical to TRBD2. The CDR3 extends over 14 amino acids. Unmatched junction bases numbered 14, after V lost 8 bases and J lost 15 bases. The germline gives CDR1 MRHNA, CDR2 SNTAGT. The CDR3 DNA follows: TGTGCCAGCCGGCCCGGCCCTAGCGGGGGGGCTCTGTTCTTC. It is translated as CASRPGPSGGALFF.

This clone has ten or more counts. The chain links TRBV29-1 to TRBJ2-1; 13 nucleotides match TRBD2. Germline values: CDR1 SQVTM, CDR2 ANQGSEA. The CDR3 is made up of 12 amino acids. Here the CDR3 reads CRGTSGNNEQFF. The CDR3 bases are TGCAGGGGGACTAGCGGGAACAATGAGCAGTTCTTC.

This clone was seen repeatedly, ten times or more. V usage is TRBV28 and J usage is TRBJ2-7, with no clear D. The CDR3 spans 12 residues. Trimming took off 5 bases at V and 2 bases at J, with 7 bases between the two ends. CDR1 and CDR2 from the germline V gene are MDHEN and SYDVKM. The CDR3, as DNA: TGTGCCAGCAGTCCCACAACCTACGAGCAGTACTTC. It specifies CASSPTTYEQYF.

V is TRBV11-3 and J is TRBJ2-7; D gene uncertain. The CDR3 runs to 13 residues. Germline CDR1 reads SGHNT; CDR2 reads YENEEA. The ends were cut back, 5 bases at V and 6 bases at J, with 14 bases in the middle. The DNA of the CDR3 is TGTGCCAGCAGCCGAGGACCGAAATCCGAGCAGTACTTC. Its protein product is CASSRGPKSEQYF.

This clone was counted ten times or more. This sequence joins TRBV5-5 and TRBJ2-7; no reliable D call. Germline V gene lookup returns CDR1 SGHKS and CDR2 YYEKEE (reference sequence). This CDR3 is 15 amino acids long. Trimming cost V 3 bases and J 0 bases, with 13 bases left between them. The CDR3 here is CASSYGRWGSYEQYF. CDR3 nucleotide sequence: TGTGCCAGCAGCTATGGAAGGTGGGGCTCCTACGAGCAGTACTTC.

A note on this clone: A much larger clone lies one base from this, so it may be a read error. Other DNA sequences in this sample translate to the same CDR3. The chain uses TRBV20-1 and TRBJ2-4; D is unresolved. CDR3 length: 13 residues. V lost 3 bases and J 7 bases, leaving 13 bases between the germline ends. Germline V gene data show CDR1 as DFQATT and CDR2 as SNEGSKA (reference sequence). Written as DNA, the CDR3 is TGCAGTGCTAGGGGTGTGTACGGGAACATTCAGTACTTC. Its translation is CSARGVYGNIQYF.

The chain joins TRBV5-1 to TRBJ2-1; D ambiguous. V was clipped by 2 bases and J by 6 bases, with 12 bases between them. This CDR3 is built from 14 residues. Germline CDR1 reads SGHRS; CDR2 reads YFSETQ. CDR3 sequence: CASSFGLSGNEQFF. In DNA, the CDR3 is TGCGCCAGCAGCTTTGGCCTATCCGGCAATGAGCAGTTCTTC.

This clone was observed many times. The chain couples TRBV7-8 to TRBJ1-5; the D is unclear. This CDR3 spans 14 amino acids. Germline CDR1 SGHVS, CDR2 FQNEAQ. The V gene lost 0 bases and the J gene lost 5 bases, with 8 bases spanning the gap. The CDR3 sequence: CASSLARYDQPQHF. The DNA for the CDR3 is TGTGCCAGCAGCTTAGCGCGTTACGATCAGCCCCAGCATTTT.

Comment on this clone: One end of the junction does not line up with germline, which may come from a read error. The chain joins TRBV11-2 to TRBJ2-3; 8 bases are shared with TRBD1. The CDR3 covers 15 residues. The V gene's germline CDR1 is SGHAT and CDR2 FQNNGV. DNA of the CDR3: TGTGCCAGCAGCGGACGACAGGGGCCGACGTATACTCAGTATTTT. Amino acid sequence: CASSGRQGPTYTQYF.

This clone was detected ten times or more. The chain links TRBV27 to TRBJ2-1; 8 bases are shared with TRBD2. V lost 5 bases and J lost 0; bases outside the gene matches: 0. This CDR3 is built from 14 residues. Per germline, CDR1 MNHEY and CDR2 SMNVEV (reference sequence). CDR3 amino acids: CASSLAGSYNEQFF. The CDR3 coding sequence is TGTGCCAGCAGTCTAGCGGGCTCCTACAATGAGCAGTTCTTC.

This clone was seen ten or more times. The J gene is TRBJ2-1, the V gene TRBV20-1; no definite D call. Per germline, CDR1 DFQATT and CDR2 SNEGSKA (reference sequence). The CDR3 runs 15 residues. Trimming removed 4 bases at V and 0 bases at J, with 13 bases between. The CDR3 DNA reads as TGCAGTGCTATCGGCCGGGTAAGCTCCTACAATGAGCAGTTCTTC. This gives the protein CSAIGRVSSYNEQFF.

This clone was observed at least ten times. Other nucleotide sequences from this sample produce the same CDR3. The chain recombines TRBV15 with TRBJ2-1; 7 bases map to TRBD1. Losses at the gene ends were 1 base for V and 0 bases for J; bases not matched to a gene: 6. From germline, CDR1 is LNHNV and CDR2 YYDKDF (reference sequence). This CDR3 has 17 residues. CDR3 in amino acids: CATSRGKQGSSYNEQFF. In nucleotides, the CDR3 is TGTGCCACCAGCAGAGGAAAACAGGGGAGCTCCTACAATGAGCAGTTCTTC.

The rearrangement uses TRBV5-5 and TRBJ2-7, with TRBD1 as a possible D gene (5 bases). Germline values: CDR1 SGHKS, CDR2 YYEKEE (reference sequence). Deletions cut 4 bases from V and 0 bases from J, with 14 bases between. The CDR3 is 15 amino acids. For the CDR3, the DNA is TGTGCCAGCAGCCTTACCACAGGCTACTCCTACGAGCAGTACTTC. This gives the protein CASSLTTGYSYEQYF.

A few counts support this clone. This may be a read error: a much more frequent sequence differs by one nucleotide. The chain combines TRBV9 with TRBJ1-3; no clear D. Trimming pared 3 bases from V and 3 bases from J, leaving 16 bases between. Germline values: CDR1 SGDLS, CDR2 YYNGEE. The CDR3 length is 16 residues. The CDR3 nucleotides read TGTGCCAGCAGCGCTTCTCCGCATTCTCATGGAAACACCATATATTTT. It codes for CASSASPHSHGNTIYF.

This chain joins TRBV20-1 and TRBJ2-7; 11 bases map to TRBD2. V shed 1 base and J 1 base; nucleotides not matched to a gene: 3. CDR3 size: 15 residues. Germline CDR1 and CDR2: DFQATT and SNEGSKA (reference sequence). The CDR3 nucleotides are TGCAGTGCTAGAGGACTAGCGGGACCGTCCTACGAGCAGTACTTC. The encoded protein is CSARGLAGPSYEQYF.

The J gene is TRBJ2-7, the V gene TRBV20-1, with 9 positions matching TRBD1. The CDR3 runs 13 residues. V dropped 5 bases and J dropped 5; count of bases not matched to a gene: 7. Germline assignment: CDR1 DFQATT and CDR2 SNEGSKA (reference sequence). CDR3 nucleotides: TGCAGTGCTGAGGGACAGGGAATTCACGAGCAGTACTTC. Amino acids: CSAEGQGIHEQYF.

This clone was counted between two and nine times. Other DNA variants within this sample encode the same CDR3. The chain is built from TRBV28 and TRBJ1-1; unclear D gene. CDR1 is MDHEN, CDR2 SYDVKM, per germline. CDR3 length: 13 residues. V was pared by 2 bases and J by 0 bases, with 4 bases between. The CDR3 protein is CASSLQVNTEAFF. The CDR3 DNA sequence: TGTGCCAGCAGTTTACAGGTGAACACTGAAGCTTTCTTT.

This clone showed up many times. DNA of the CDR3: TGTGCCAGCAGTTTTGGCAATCAGCCCCAGCATTTT. This encodes CASSFGNQPQHF. The chain combines TRBV28 with TRBJ1-5; no firm D call. This CDR3 has 12 residues. In germline, CDR1 is MDHEN, CDR2 SYDVKM. With 3 bases removed from V and 2 bases from J, the gap between germline ends came to 2 bases. Full variable domain (outside the CDR3, taken from reference TRBV28 and TRBJ1-5): DVKVTQSSRYLVKRTGEKVFLECVQDMDHENMFWYRQDPGLGLRLIYFSYDVKMKEKGDIPEGYSVSREKKERFSLILESASTNQTSMYLCASSFGNQPQHFGDGTRLSIL.

This clone has at least ten counts. The V gene is TRBV20-1, the J gene TRBJ2-3; possibly TRBD2 for D (6 bases). Germline V lookup: CDR1 DFQATT, CDR2 SNEGSKA (reference sequence). CDR3 size: 15 residues. V was clipped by 8 bases and J by 4 bases, with 22 bases between them. The CDR3 loop reads CSHRGSGSTADTQYF. In DNA, the CDR3 is TGCAGTCACCGCGGTAGCGGAAGTACCGCAGATACGCAGTATTTT.